The clone carrying this T cell receptor (beta chain) was observed once. An end of the junction differs from the germline gene, which may be a read error. Symptom resolution, clearance, or two negative PCRs marked the recovered donors of Cohort 3. These data come from a study of blood T cell repertoires in COVID-19. Overall study context: COVID-19 samples from acute and convalescent phases originated in the United States, Italy and Spain. Sources were T cells, B-cell-depleted T cells, or PBMCs; the material itself was cDNA or gDNA.

The CDR3 is 11 residues long. Germline V gene lookup returns CDR1 LGHDT and CDR2 YNNKEL (reference sequence). Profiling relied on immunoSEQ multiplex PCR, and the TCRdb table lists in-frame clones only, not all of them. The repertoire holds about 250,000 clones, around 84% seen once, with less than 2% in the top ten. Sequenced sample: PBMCs or T cells enriched from blood (not recorded which). The clonotype originates from a man aged 40-55 years who had recovered from COVID-19. The chain combines TRBV3-1 (or the pseudogene TRBV3-2) with TRBJ1-2; a possible D gene is TRBD1 (5 bases). The CDR3 region has the DNA TGTGCCAGCAGCCACACTGGGGCACGGATCTTC. Its protein is CASSHTGARIF.